Given below is one TCR beta chain in context. This entry is derived from a study of blood T cell repertoires in COVID-19. Repertoires were generated with immunoSEQ multiplex PCR, while TCRdb's copy carries only in-frame clones and drops some. The data hold about 390,000 clones, with over 75% observed a single time. The CDR3 loop spans 17 amino acids. V lost 4 bases and J 0 bases, leaving 16 bases between the germline ends. CDR1 and CDR2 from the germline V gene are LGHDT and YNNKEL (reference sequence). The source material was peripheral blood. The rearrangement links TRBV3-1 (or the pseudogene TRBV3-2) to TRBJ1-3; D might be TRBD1 (5 bases). This clonotype was sampled from an older woman with COVID-19, enrolled during active disease. The chain's CDR3 is CASSPKPRQLSGNTIYF. The CDR3 DNA reads TGTGCCAGCAGCCCAAAACCCCGACAGCTCTCTGGAAACACCATATATTTT.